Below, one T cell receptor (beta chain) is given with its context. The antigen it recognizes is unknown. Per-base quality was not reported, and no clone a single base away is much larger than it. The record originates from a study of CD8 T cells in acute hepatitis C reinfection (dated by TCRdb to the early 2020s). With respect to the entire study: The TCRbeta repertoire of CD8+ T cells specific for the HCV NS3-1073 epitope was profiled during acute infection and after viral clearance. A handful of spontaneous resolvers provided paired acute and follow-up samples. The research as a whole found: Regardless of outcome, fewer than 15 public clonotypes were found, and one public clonotype used V04-02/J02-02. All groups showed preferential use of the TRBV04 and TRBV06 gene families, a pattern that overrepresentation in the naive pool did not explain. Few CDR3 sequences were shared with other epitopes, and differences in sequencing approaches may have limited exact matching. No follow-up repertoires were available for chronically infected subjects, since NS3-1073 specific cells were too rare to be sorted. The NS3-1073 specific repertoires were highly diverse, and diversity did not differ significantly among acute resolver, follow-up resolver and acute chronic samples. Because bulk sequencing was performed on the TCRbeta chain only, alphabeta pairing of public clonotypes could not be determined.

The CDR3 spans 15 residues, from the cysteine through the phenylalanine. The read is trimmed to its CDR3 DNA, 45 bases read in frame from base 1. Reading the germline V gene gives CDR1 SQVTM and CDR2 ANQGSEA. V sheds 4 bases and J sheds 4 bases, leaving 18 bases between their ends. Reading the label with the study, this specimen's time point is: naive CD8 control sorted from an acute-time-point sample. Enrolled in the Montreal Hepatitis C Cohort (HEPCO) in Canada, the donors were people who inject drugs, and these donors were followed every 3 months. A positive HCV RNA or antibody test that followed a negative test within the previous 24 weeks was the definition used for acute primary HCV infection. CD3, CD8 and CD45RO antibodies were used for surface staining, and dead cells were excluded with an aqua fixable dye. The cohort comprised fewer than 10 spontaneous resolvers, defined by HCV RNA clearance within 24 weeks. From thawed, previously cryostored peripheral blood mononuclear cells, CD8+ T cells were purified through negative selection performed by means of the MACS CD8+ T cell Isolation Kit. A BD FACSAria II cell sorter was used to sort the cells.

Genomic DNA was extracted from the FACS-sorted cells, and the TCRbeta chains were sequenced by the commercial immunoSEQ service. The source study handled its data this way. Repertoire data were analyzed with ImmunoSEQ Analyzer software v3.0 and R v3.5.1. Only productive rearrangements were analyzed, as sequences containing stop codons or out-of-frame rearrangements were removed. The sequencing provider supplied the metrics for Simpson diversity, Shannon entropy, CDR3 length and nucleotide addition. Clonotypes were grouped by frequency as dominant, sub-dominant, low or lowest abundance, and most analyses excluded clonotypes below 0.1%. A CDR3 amino acid clonotype was called public when found in at least two subjects at a cumulative frequency of at least 0.5%. Entries here come from immuneACCESS through TCRdb and include only in-frame sequences with V and J called. Some clones fail to appear in such tables; in the studies checked, an unresolved V gene covers under half of the shortfall, and the cause of the remainder is unknown. V and J calls and clone size are copied from that table; D and trimming were computed from the DNA. Recorded for this sample are approximately 40,000 clones; over 75% of them occurred a single time. The ten largest clonotypes hold about a tenth of the sample.

The chain joins TRBV29-1 to TRBJ2-3; a tentative D match to TRBD2 spans 7 bases. This TCR came from a young woman who spontaneously cleared hepatitis C infection. The sequenced sample consisted of naive CD8+ T cells from PBMCs. Sample cell subset or site, as interpreted from the label and publication: sorted total naive CD45RO-negative CD8+ T cells. The CDR3 amino acid sequence is: CSVGLIGGPSDTQYF. The DNA sequence follows: TGCAGCGTTGGGTTAATCGGGGGGCCTTCAGATACGCAGTATTTT.